The following is a T cell receptor (beta chain) sequence with its context. This sample is part of a study of blood T cell repertoires in COVID-19. Study context: Samples came from the United States, Italy and Spain, spanning acute and convalescent COVID-19.

TCRdb keeps only in-frame clones here, not all; method: immunoSEQ multiplex PCR. The table shows fewer than 150,000 clones, with almost 90% occurring only once. CDR3 length: 17 residues. V lost 5 bases and J lost 3, with 20 bases in between. Germline assignment: CDR1 SGHTA and CDR2 FQGNSA. The sequence was obtained from a man aged 50 to 59 with active or convalescent COVID-19. Material: peripheral blood. The J gene is TRBJ2-1, the V gene TRBV7-2, with D possibly being TRBD2 (6 bases). In DNA form, the CDR3 reads TGTGCCAGCAGCGCCTCGCCTCTAGCGAGACGCTACAATGAGCAGTTCTTC. It translates to CASSASPLARRYNEQFF.